The 9 T cell receptor beta chains listed next were all sequenced from one sample in a study of blood T cell repertoires in COVID-19. Repertoires were generated with immunoSEQ multiplex PCR, while TCRdb's copy carries only in-frame clones and drops some. The table has 45,000 to 50,000 clones, 75% to 85% seen once. What was sequenced was peripheral blood. The receptors here all came from an elderly man in a cohort sampled during active COVID-19.

The J gene is TRBJ2-4, the V gene TRBV28; D is perhaps TRBD1 (5 bases). CDR3 size: 15 residues. Germline CDR1 and CDR2: MDHEN and SYDVKM. With 3 bases removed from V and 0 bases from J, the gap between germline ends came to 9 bases. Here the CDR3 DNA reads TGTGCCAGCAGTTTGTCAGGGTTAGCCAAAAACATTCAGTACTTC. Translation: CASSLSGLAKNIQYF.

This clone has only a few counts. The chain employs TRBV7-2 and TRBJ2-7; 7 bases map to TRBD1. Trimming at V came to 4 bases and at J to 6 bases, leaving 9 bases not matched to a gene. CDR3 length: 14 amino acids. Germline-derived CDR1 and CDR2 are SGHTA and FQGNSA. The DNA for the CDR3 is TGTGCCAGCAGCTCCCAGGGGGAGCTCACCGAGCAGTACTTC. It yields the protein CASSSQGELTEQYF.

The V call is TRBV5-4, the J call TRBJ1-2, with D possibly TRBD1 on 6 matching bases. CDR3 size: 15 residues. Germline CDR1 reads SGHNT; CDR2 reads YYREEE (reference sequence). The V end lost 4 bases, the J end lost 8 bases, and 21 bases lay between the germline ends. The CDR3 sequence: CASSTRQATVSGYTF. CDR3 coding DNA: TGTGCCAGCAGCACCCGACAGGCGACCGTGAGCGGCTACACCTTC.

The V and J genes are TRBV19 and TRBJ2-2; D gene unclear. Germline CDR1 reads LNHDA; CDR2 reads SQIVND (reference sequence). The CDR3 totals 15 residues. V dropped 3 bases and J dropped 0 bases, with 8 bases sitting between them. CDR3 in DNA: TGTGCCAGTAGTATCGAGGTGTCGAACACCGGGGAGCTGTTTTTT. This sequence encodes CASSIEVSNTGELFF.

This chain joins TRBV15 and TRBJ2-6; 9 nucleotides align to TRBD1. The CDR3 loop spans 17 amino acids. In germline, CDR1 is LNHNV, CDR2 YYDKDF (reference sequence). Trimming removed 3 bases from V and 0 bases from J; junction bases left unmatched: 3. The CDR3 spells CATSRGQGYSGANVLTF. The CDR3 bases are TGTGCCACCAGCAGGGGACAGGGCTACTCTGGGGCCAACGTCCTGACTTTC.

This clone was seen only a few times. V is TRBV3-1 (or the pseudogene TRBV3-2) and J is TRBJ2-1; the D gene is possibly TRBD2 (6 bases). The CDR3 has 14 amino acids. Deletions cut 2 bases from V and 2 bases from J, with 7 bases between. The germline V gene has CDR1 LGHDT and CDR2 YNNKEL (reference sequence). This CDR3 reads CASSQREPYNEQFF. DNA for the CDR3: TGTGCCAGCAGCCAACGGGAGCCCTACAATGAGCAGTTCTTC.

The gene calls are TRBV15 and TRBJ2-1, with a weak D call TRBD2 (5 bases). The germline CDR1 and CDR2 sequences are LNHNV and YYDKDF (reference sequence). The V end lost 4 bases, the J end lost 0 bases, and 13 bases lay between the germline ends. CDR3 size: 16 residues. CDR3 amino acids: CATSTLDYSSYNEQFF. For the CDR3, the DNA is TGTGCCACCAGCACTCTAGACTATAGCTCCTACAATGAGCAGTTCTTC.

The chain is built from TRBV3-1 (or the pseudogene TRBV3-2) and TRBJ2-3; the match to TRBD1 covers 10 bases. Germline loops: CDR1 LGHDT, CDR2 YNNKEL (reference sequence). The CDR3 loop spans 16 amino acids. With 2 bases clipped from V and 3 bases from J, the junction kept 5 bases outside the gene matches. The CDR3 sequence: CASSQSLGQGTDTQYF. CDR3 nucleotide sequence: TGTGCCAGCAGCCAAAGTCTGGGACAGGGGACAGATACGCAGTATTTT.

CDR3 coding DNA: TGTGCCAGCAGTCGCGACAGGGCCTATGGCTACACCTTC. This codes for CASSRDRAYGYTF. The chain couples TRBV6-2 or TRBV6-3 to TRBJ1-2, with TRBD1 identical over 7 bases. V dropped 5 bases and J dropped 4; count of bases not matched to a gene: 4. This CDR3 is 13 amino acids long. Germline CDR1 MNHEY, CDR2 SVGEGT.